A selection of T cell receptor beta chains follows, all from one sample in a study of blood T cell repertoires in COVID-19. Clones were read by immunoSEQ multiplex PCR, and TCRdb kept only the in-frame ones, dropping some. Of more than 250,000 clones listed, around 83% are singletons. The sequencing sample was made of peripheral blood. The receptors were gathered from a woman aged 45-65 years with acute or convalescent COVID-19. The CDR3 runs from the conserved cysteine through the conserved F or W. The D gene is left open where the match is weak. A row's size may be missing; if present it is once, few, many or a size class.

CASRSVSSGQETQYF | TGTGCCAGCAGGAGCGTGAGTAGTGGCCAAGAGACCCAGTACTTC | . | TRBV27 | . | TRBJ2-5
CASSLSRGREKLFF | TGTGCCAGCAGCCTTTCCAGGGGGCGTGAAAAACTGTTTTTT | TRBD1 | TRBV7-9 | . | TRBJ1-4
CASRESTYEQYF | TGTGCCAGTCGGGAATCCACCTACGAGCAGTACTTC | . | TRBV28 | . | TRBJ2-7
CASSWQQGAVNGYTF | TGTGCCAGCAGCTGGCAACAGGGGGCGGTGAATGGCTACACCTTC | TRBD1 | TRBV5-6 | . | TRBJ1-2
CASSSWTGGNTEAFF | TGTGCCAGCAGCTCATGGACAGGGGGAAACACTGAAGCTTTCTTT | TRBD1 | TRBV7-9 | . | TRBJ1-1
CASSFSSGDNEQFF | TGTGCCAGCAGCTTTTCCAGCGGAGACAATGAGCAGTTCTTC | . | TRBV11-3 | . | TRBJ2-1
CASSTGNTGELFF | TGTGCCAGCAGCACAGGGAACACCGGGGAGCTGTTTTTT | . | TRBV7-2 | few | TRBJ2-2
CASSRQPSETQYF | TGTGCCAGCAGTCGACAGCCCTCGGAGACCCAGTACTTC | . | TRBV27 | . | TRBJ2-5
CATSAEGGGARETQYF | TGTGCCACCAGTGCCGAAGGCGGGGGGGCCCGGGAGACCCAGTACTTC | TRBD2 | TRBV24-1 | . | TRBJ2-5
CASRPTTGENSPLHF | TGTGCCAGCAGACCCACGACAGGGGAGAATTCACCCCTCCACTTT | TRBD1 | TRBV7-3 | . | TRBJ1-6
CASSLAPGAGYGYTF | TGTGCCAGCAGCTTGGCCCCAGGGGCCGGCTATGGCTACACCTTC | . | TRBV5-6 | . | TRBJ1-2
CASSQDRGTEAFF | TGTGCCAGCAGCCAAGACAGGGGAACTGAAGCTTTCTTT | . | TRBV3-1/TRBV3-2 | . | TRBJ1-1
CASNRLAGYNEQFF | TGTGCCAGCAACCGACTAGCGGGATACAATGAGCAGTTCTTC | TRBD2 | TRBV6-5 | . | TRBJ2-1
CASSRRGGGEAFF | TGTGCCAGCAGCCGGAGGGGAGGGGGTGAAGCTTTCTTT | . | TRBV7-9 | many | TRBJ1-1
CASSLDTVGNTIYF | TGCGCCAGCAGCTTGGATACGGTTGGAAACACCATATATTTT | . | TRBV5-1 | . | TRBJ1-3
CASGLALADTQYF | TGTGCCAGCGGTTTGGCCCTGGCAGATACGCAGTATTTT | . | TRBV4-2 | once | TRBJ2-3
CASGTGNQPQHF | TGTGCCAGTGGGACAGGGAATCAGCCCCAGCATTTT | TRBD1 | TRBV6-5 | . | TRBJ1-5
CASSPEEVAGGFYNEQFF | TGTGCCAGCAGCCCCGAGGAAGTGGCGGGGGGGTTTTACAATGAGCAGTTCTTC | TRBD2 | TRBV9 | . | TRBJ2-1
CASTSRQVNTIYF | TGTGCCAGCACCTCTAGGCAAGTAAACACCATATATTTT | . | TRBV12-3/TRBV12-4 | . | TRBJ1-3
CASSQESGTSGSILVGELFF | TGCGCCAGCAGCCAAGAATCCGGGACTAGCGGGAGTATTTTGGTCGGGGAGCTGTTTTTT | TRBD2 | TRBV4-3 | . | TRBJ2-2
CASMKEDEQFF | TGCGCCAGCATGAAGGAGGACGAGCAGTTCTTC | . | TRBV10-2 | . | TRBJ2-1
CASSLEASGGYEQFF | TGCGCCAGCAGCTTGGAGGCTAGCGGGGGCTATGAGCAGTTCTTC | TRBD2 | TRBV5-1 | . | TRBJ2-1
CASSLGVYGYTF | TGTGCCAGCAGCTTGGGAGTCTATGGCTACACCTTC | . | TRBV5-5 | . | TRBJ1-2
CASSQYGGTGELFF | TGTGCCAGCAGCCAATACGGAGGCACCGGGGAGCTGTTTTTT | . | TRBV14 | . | TRBJ2-2
CASSQGQTMNTEAFF | TGTGCCAGCTCCCAAGGACAGACCATGAACACTGAAGCTTTCTTT | . | TRBV18 | . | TRBJ1-1
CASLDRRNTGELFF | TGTGCCAGCTTGGACAGGAGGAACACCGGGGAGCTGTTTTTT | TRBD1 | TRBV2 | . | TRBJ2-2
CASANMGAQNIQYF | TGCGCCAGCGCTAACATGGGGGCACAGAACATTCAGTACTTC | . | TRBV5-1 | . | TRBJ2-4
CASSLPSVTPYNEQFF | TGTGCCAGCAGCCTACCTTCCGTTACCCCTTACAATGAGCAGTTCTTC | . | TRBV7-9 | . | TRBJ2-1
CASSYPRTGARDTQYF | TGTGCCAGCAGCTATCCGAGGACAGGGGCCCGAGATACGCAGTATTTT | TRBD1 | TRBV11-2 | . | TRBJ2-3
CASSVVPSSSGRRDNEQFF | TGTGCCAGCAGCGTAGTACCCTCCTCTAGCGGGAGAAGGGACAATGAGCAGTTCTTC | TRBD2 | TRBV9 | . | TRBJ2-1
CASSQGLAFGSDTQYF | TGCGCCAGCAGCCAAGGACTAGCCTTTGGGTCAGATACGCAGTATTTT | TRBD2 | TRBV4-3 | . | TRBJ2-3
CASSLSSGGLRETQYF | TGCGCCAGCAGCTTGTCTAGCGGGGGGCTAAGGGAGACGCAGTATTTT | TRBD2 | TRBV5-1 | . | TRBJ2-3
CASSLSLTSGGLETQYF | TGCGCCAGCAGCTTGTCCCTGACTAGCGGGGGGCTGGAGACCCAGTACTTC | TRBD2 | TRBV5-1 | . | TRBJ2-5
CASSTGESHQPQHF | TGTGCCAGTAGTACCGGAGAATCTCATCAGCCCCAGCATTTT | . | TRBV19 | . | TRBJ1-5
CASSYNPDRTQETQYF | TGTGCCAGCAGCTACAACCCTGACAGGACCCAAGAGACCCAGTACTTC | . | TRBV5-4 | . | TRBJ2-5
CASSLVGVSSGANVLTF | TGTGCCAGCAGCTTAGTGGGCGTTAGCTCTGGGGCCAACGTCCTGACTTTC | . | TRBV7-2 | . | TRBJ2-6
CASSLGTSRTEAFF | TGTGCCAGCAGTTTGGGGACTAGCCGAACTGAAGCTTTCTTT | . | TRBV28 | . | TRBJ1-1
CASKRGETSSDEQYF | TGTGCCAGCAAACGGGGCGAGACTAGTTCCGACGAGCAGTACTTC | . | TRBV5-4 | . | TRBJ2-7